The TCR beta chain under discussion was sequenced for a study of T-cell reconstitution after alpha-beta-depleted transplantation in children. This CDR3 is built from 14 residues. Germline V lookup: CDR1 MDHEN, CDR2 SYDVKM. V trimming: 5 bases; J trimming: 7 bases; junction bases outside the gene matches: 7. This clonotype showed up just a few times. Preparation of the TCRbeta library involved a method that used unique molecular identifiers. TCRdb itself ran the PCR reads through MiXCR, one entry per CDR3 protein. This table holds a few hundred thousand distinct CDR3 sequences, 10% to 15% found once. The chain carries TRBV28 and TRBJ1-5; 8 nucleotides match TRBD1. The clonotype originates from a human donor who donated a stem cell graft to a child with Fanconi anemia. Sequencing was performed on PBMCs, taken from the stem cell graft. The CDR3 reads CASSPGQGLQPQHF. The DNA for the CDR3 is TGTGCCAGCAGTCCCGGACAGGGTTTACAGCCCCAGCATTTT.